The present entry profiles one T cell receptor (beta chain) with its context. The data stem from a study of blood T cell repertoires in COVID-19. Study information: From the United States, Italy and Spain came samples of acute and convalescent COVID-19. Nucleic acid was either cDNA or gDNA, and it came from T cells, B-cell-depleted T cells, or PBMCs.

In the study's own analysis: Amplification of reference gene primers was used by the study to estimate nucleated cell counts. Profiling relied on immunoSEQ multiplex PCR, and the TCRdb table lists in-frame clones only, not all of them. Clone size and the V and J calls come from that table; the DNA yielded D and trimming. Among fewer than 250,000 clones, approximately 85% were seen once, and the ten largest hold around 5%. The specimen sequenced was peripheral blood. The receptor's source is a woman aged 70-85 years with acute or convalescent COVID-19.

The CDR3 DNA reads as TGCGCCAGCAGCCAAGGGGGGCACCCCAATCAGCCCCAGCATTTT. It translates to CASSQGGHPNQPQHF. The chain joins TRBV4-1 to TRBJ1-5, with D tentatively TRBD1 (6 bases). Trimming took off 1 base at V and 3 bases at J, with 10 bases between the two ends. The CDR3 length is 15 residues. Germline V lookup: CDR1 MGHRA, CDR2 YSYEKL.